The 3 T cell receptor beta chains presented below share a single source sample, sequenced in a study of T-cell reconstitution after alpha-beta-depleted transplantation in children. Unique molecular identifiers were incorporated when the TCRbeta library was constructed. TCRdb reprocessed the PCR reads via MiXCR and lists one record per CDR3 protein. The sample lists about 980,000 distinct CDR3 sequences, around 30% occurring once. The sample was PBMCs, mostly from graft donor cells, taken 360 days after TCRalphabeta/CD19-depleted stem cell transplant. The receptors shown here come from a boy less than two years old who had a stem cell transplant for SCID, so the T cells may come from the graft donor.

This clonotype was observed a handful of times. J is TRBJ1-2 and V is TRBV12-3 or TRBV12-4; D is uncertain. The CDR3 consists of 13 residues. The V end was cut by 5 bases, the J end by 4 bases, with 11 bases between. This chain's CDR3 is CASSPVSPYGYTF. CDR3 in DNA: TGTGCCAGCAGTCCCGTGTCGCCCTATGGCTACACCTTC.

This clonotype occurred a few times. The chain recombines TRBV11-2 with TRBJ2-3; tentatively, D is TRBD2 (7 bases). This CDR3 contains 16 residues. Germline-derived CDR1 and CDR2 are SGHAT and FQNNGV. Trimming took 5 bases from V and 4 from J, leaving 19 bases between them. CDR3 region: CASSLGDTGRADTQYF. In nucleotides, the CDR3 is TGTGCCAGCAGCCTAGGAGACACAGGGAGGGCAGATACGCAGTATTTT.

This rearrangement joins TRBV12-3 or TRBV12-4 to TRBJ2-5; D ambiguous. Trimming pared 1 base from V and 0 bases from J, leaving 9 bases between. The CDR3 is 15 residues long. The DNA for the CDR3 is TGTGCCAGCAGTTTAGGGACGGCGAACCAAGAGACCCAGTACTTC. It is translated as CASSLGTANQETQYF.